The clone carrying this T cell receptor beta chain was picked up one time. Within the sample, other DNA sequences also encode this same CDR3. The CDR3 length is 14 residues. V lost 1 base, J lost 4 bases, and 1 base stayed unmatched. CDR1 and CDR2 from the germline V gene are KGHSH and LQKENI. This specimen belongs to a study of blood T cell repertoires in COVID-19. This table comes from immunoSEQ multiplex PCR, and its TCRdb copy is limited to in-frame clones, with some not included. Of 70,000 to 95,000 clones listed, 85% were seen once; the top ten hold 18%. The chain employs TRBV18 and TRBJ1-5, with 7 bases lining up with TRBD1. This TCR was recovered from an elderly man with active or convalescent COVID-19. The sequenced sample consisted of peripheral blood. CDR3 DNA sequence: TGTGCCAGCTCACCACAGGGGGCAAATCAGCCCCAGCATTTT. Translated: CASSPQGANQPQHF.